These T cell receptor beta chains were read from a single sample in a study of blood T cell repertoires in COVID-19. Generated by immunoSEQ multiplex PCR, the TCRdb table keeps only in-frame clones and is missing some. Altogether about 120,000 clones are present, approximately 84% being singletons, with the ten largest covering less than 8%. Sequencing used peripheral blood. Receptors were obtained from a man between 65 and 80 years old with active or convalescent COVID-19. Both conserved end residues are part of each CDR3. The D gene is left open where the match is weak. A clone size is listed for some rows: how often the clone was seen (once, few, many), or a class if it is expanded.

cdr3_length d_call clone_size j_call v_call cdr3_nt cdr3_aa
15 . . TRBJ2-2 TRBV19 TGTGCCAGTAGAACAGACAGAACGAACACCGGGGAGCTGTTTTTT CASRTDRTNTGELFF
13 . few TRBJ2-2 TRBV30 TGTGCCTGGCGGCCCGGGAGTAACGGGGAGCTGTTTTTT CAWRPGSNGELFF
11 . . TRBJ2-7 TRBV11-2 TGTGCCAGCAGCTCCGGGCCGGAGGAGTACTTC CASSSGPEEYF
15 . . TRBJ1-2 TRBV21-1 TGTGCCAGCAGCGATGGACAGCGCCAGGGCGATGGCTACACCTTC CASSDGQRQGDGYTF
13 . . TRBJ1-5 TRBV11-2 TGTGCCAGCAGCTTAGAGATGGCTCAGCCCCAGCATTTT CASSLEMAQPQHF
13 . once TRBJ1-3 TRBV5-6 TGTGCCAGCAGCCCCGCGGGGAGAAACACCATATATTTT CASSPAGRNTIYF
17 TRBD2 . TRBJ2-3 TRBV7-2 TGTGCCAGCAGCTTAGGGCAAAGCGGGGGGAACACAGATACGCAGTATTTT CASSLGQSGGNTDTQYF
13 TRBD1 . TRBJ2-5 TRBV19 TGTGCCAGTAGTCAAGGACAGGTCGAGACCCAGTACTTC CASSQGQVETQYF
16 . . TRBJ1-1 TRBV5-1 TGCGCCAGCAATGGGCCGGTTATGTGGCAGAACACTGAAGCTTTCTTT CASNGPVMWQNTEAFF
15 TRBD2 . TRBJ2-3 TRBV9 TGTGCCAGCAGCGTCGGGACTAGCGCCCAGCATACGCAGTATTTT CASSVGTSAQHTQYF
14 . . TRBJ1-1 TRBV4-3 TGCGCCAGCAGCCAGACAGGTTTTGCTGCTGAAGCTTTCTTT CASSQTGFAAEAFF
14 . . TRBJ2-3 TRBV12-5 TGTGCTAGTGGTGAGGGGGACCTCACAGATACGCAGTATTTT CASGEGDLTDTQYF
14 . . TRBJ1-2 TRBV28 TGTGCCAGCACCCTACAAACAGCTAACTATGGCTACACCTTC CASTLQTANYGYTF
15 . . TRBJ1-2 TRBV6-1 TGTGCCAGCAGTGAAGGCAGAGAAAGGGGCTATGGCTACACCTTC CASSEGRERGYGYTF
15 TRBD2 . TRBJ2-2 TRBV14 TGTGCCAGCAGCCAAGCAAGCGGGAGGGCCGGGGAGCTGTTTTTT CASSQASGRAGELFF
16 . . TRBJ1-2 TRBV9 TGTGCCAGCAGCCCACAACGACGGGGAGACAACTATGGCTACACCTTC CASSPQRRGDNYGYTF
18 TRBD1 . TRBJ1-5 TRBV4-3 TGCGCCAGCAGCCAAGATCCTCAGGGGGCGAATAGCAATCAGCCCCAGCATTTT CASSQDPQGANSNQPQHF